This TCR beta chain emerged from a study of naive and memory T cell subsets. Study-wide findings and caveats: A few larger clonotypes appeared in naive repertoires, especially CD8, possibly memory cells re-expressing CD45RA. Gini index rose across naive, CM, EM and EMRA in CD4 and CD8.

Two oligonucleotides, mixed equimolar, formed the beta constant-region primer covering TRBC1 and TRBC2. Four rounds of PCR amplified the ligated cDNA using nested alpha and beta constant-region primers plus SP2. MiXCR was run by TCRdb on the UMI-ligation and nested PCR reads, yielding one entry per CDR3 protein. The sample includes 90,000 to 120,000 distinct CDR3 sequences, about 14% seen only once; the top ten take roughly 3.1%. A word on this clonotype: Its antigen is as yet unknown.

The V and J ends lost 4 bases and 5 bases respectively, with 3 bases between them. CDR3 length equals 11 residues. The chain couples TRBV12-3 or TRBV12-4 to TRBJ2-1; D is uncertain. The sequenced sample was naive CD8+ T cells from blood. The clonotype was recovered from a human donor in good health. In DNA form, the CDR3 reads TGTGCCAGCAGTTCCGACAATGAGCAGTTCTTC. Translation gives CASSSDNEQFF.